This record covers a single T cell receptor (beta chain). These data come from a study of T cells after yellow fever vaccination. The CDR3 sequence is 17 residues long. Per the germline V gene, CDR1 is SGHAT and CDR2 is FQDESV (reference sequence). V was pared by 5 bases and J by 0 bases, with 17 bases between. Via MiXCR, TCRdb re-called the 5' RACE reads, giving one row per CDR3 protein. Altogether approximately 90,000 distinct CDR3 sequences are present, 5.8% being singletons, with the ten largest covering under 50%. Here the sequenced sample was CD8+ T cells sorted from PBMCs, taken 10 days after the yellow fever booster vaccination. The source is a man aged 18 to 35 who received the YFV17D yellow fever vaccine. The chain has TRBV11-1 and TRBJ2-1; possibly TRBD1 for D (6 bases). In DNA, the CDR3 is TGTGCCAGCAGCCTTCGACAGGCAAAAACCTCCTACAATGAGCAGTTCTTC. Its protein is CASSLRQAKTSYNEQFF.